The next 27 T cell receptor beta chains were all read from a single sample in a study of blood T cell repertoires in COVID-19. Method: immunoSEQ multiplex PCR; TCRdb's copy keeps in-frame clones and lacks some. This sample has 150,000 to 200,000 clones, with over 75% found just once. Sequenced material: PBMCs or T cells enriched from blood (not recorded which). The receptor source for this set is a man aged 35-49 years who had recovered from COVID-19.

This chain links TRBV3-1 (or the pseudogene TRBV3-2) with TRBJ2-3; D might be TRBD2 (6 bases). With 0 bases removed from V and 2 bases from J, the gap between germline ends came to 12 bases. Germline values: CDR1 LGHDT, CDR2 YNNKEL (reference sequence). CDR3 length equals 16 residues. CDR3 residues: CASSQDLGLLTDTQYF. The CDR3 nucleotides read TGTGCCAGCAGCCAAGATCTGGGACTGCTCACAGATACGCAGTATTTT.

A few counts support this clone. J is TRBJ2-1 and V is TRBV11-2, with D unclear. Deletions cut 3 bases from V and 7 bases from J, with 16 bases between. Germline V gene lookup returns CDR1 SGHAT and CDR2 FQNNGV. The CDR3 is 15 amino acids. CDR3 sequence (DNA): TGTGCCAGCAGCTTGGCGCTGGCTAGTATAAATGAGCAGTTCTTC. As protein: CASSLALASINEQFF.

The chain links TRBV24-1 to TRBJ2-3; 12 bases are a match to TRBD2. Germline CDR1 is KGHDR and CDR2 is SFDVKD. This CDR3 spans 15 amino acids. Trimming cost V 10 bases and J 3 bases; bases outside gene matches: 7. The DNA for the CDR3 is TGTGCCACACAAGCTAGCGGGGGGGCAACAGATACGCAGTATTTT. Translated: CATQASGGATDTQYF.

This chain joins TRBV6-5 and TRBJ1-1; possibly TRBD1 for D (6 bases). Germline CDR1 reads MNHEY; CDR2 reads SVGAGI. The CDR3 length is 15 residues. Trimming shortened V by 4 bases and J by 5 bases, and 17 bases separated the two germline ends. CDR3 sequence: CASSSFGGWTTEAFF. The CDR3 coding sequence is TGTGCCAGCAGTTCCTTTGGGGGCTGGACGACTGAAGCTTTCTTT.

CDR3 sequence: CASSVTGQGSNQPQHF. CDR3 nucleotides: TGTGCCAGCAGTGTTACCGGGCAGGGTAGCAATCAGCCCCAGCATTTT. The V and J genes are TRBV27 and TRBJ1-5; TRBD1 is a possible D gene (5 bases). Deletions cut 5 bases from V and 0 bases from J, with 14 bases between. Germline assignment: CDR1 MNHEY and CDR2 SMNVEV (reference sequence). This CDR3 is built from 16 residues.

CDR3 DNA sequence: TGCGCCAGCAGCTCCCAAGGACAGGGACCGAACACCGGGGAGCTGTTTTTT. Protein product: CASSSQGQGPNTGELFF. The rearrangement uses TRBV5-1 and TRBJ2-2; 8 bases agree with TRBD1. The germline CDR1 and CDR2 sequences are SGHRS and YFSETQ. The CDR3 extends over 17 amino acids. V lost 3 bases and J lost 0; bases outside the gene matches: 7.

The genes are TRBV2 and TRBJ2-3; 7 bases align to TRBD2. Germline V lookup: CDR1 SNHLY, CDR2 FYNNEI. This CDR3 spans 13 amino acids. J lost 1 base, V lost 9 bases, and 4 bases had no gene match. CDR3 sequence: CASESGGTDTQYF. The CDR3, as DNA: TGTGCCAGTGAGAGCGGGGGCACAGATACGCAGTATTTT.

This chain links TRBV7-3 with TRBJ2-1; D not resolved. CDR1 and CDR2 (germline): SGHTA, FQGTGA. V lost 1 base to trimming and J lost 10 bases, with 5 bases between them. The CDR3 sequence is 11 residues long. The CDR3 region is CASSLNGEQFF. The DNA for the CDR3 is TGTGCCAGCAGCTTAAACGGGGAGCAGTTCTTC.

J is TRBJ2-2 and V is TRBV2; D is undetermined. The CDR3 runs to 14 residues. The V end lost 4 bases, the J end lost 3 bases, and 9 bases lay between the germline ends. The germline V gene has CDR1 SNHLY and CDR2 FYNNEI. The CDR3 region is CASSVSSDTGELFF. The DNA for the CDR3 is TGTGCCAGCAGTGTCTCCAGCGACACCGGGGAGCTGTTTTTT.

This clone was counted a single time. This chain uses TRBV4-1 with TRBJ2-1; D might be TRBD1 (5 bases). Germline-derived CDR1 and CDR2 are MGHRA and YSYEKL. Trimming took off 1 base at V and 5 bases at J, with 9 bases between the two ends. The CDR3 is made up of 14 amino acids. CDR3 in amino acids: CASSQAVGDNEQFF. CDR3 DNA sequence: TGCGCCAGCAGCCAAGCCGTAGGGGACAATGAGCAGTTCTTC.

The rearrangement uses TRBV6-5 and TRBJ1-1; possible D gene TRBD1, 5 bases. The CDR3 consists of 13 residues. The germline V gene encodes CDR1 MNHEY and CDR2 SVGAGI. The germline V and J ends were trimmed by 8 bases and 5 bases, with 15 bases remaining between them. The DNA for the CDR3 is TGTGCCAGCGCCACCGGGGGTAGGACTGAAGCTTTCTTT. The encoded protein is CASATGGRTEAFF.

This chain links TRBV5-1 with TRBJ2-5; 8 bases are shared with TRBD2. The germline CDR1 and CDR2 sequences are SGHRS and YFSETQ. The CDR3 runs to 14 residues. V lost 4 bases, J lost 0 bases, and 2 bases stayed unmatched. In DNA, the CDR3 is TGCGCCAGCAGCGTTAGCGGGGACCAAGAGACCCAGTACTTC. Translated, it gives CASSVSGDQETQYF.

The chain has TRBV3-1 (or the pseudogene TRBV3-2) and TRBJ2-5; 9 bases align to TRBD2. The V segment lost 3 bases and the J segment 4 bases; nucleotides outside the gene matches: 3. This CDR3 is 14 amino acids long. Germline V lookup: CDR1 LGHDT, CDR2 YNNKEL (reference sequence). CDR3 sequence reads: CASSQRGGGETQYF. The CDR3 nucleotides are TGTGCCAGCAGCCAGCGGGGGGGCGGAGAGACCCAGTACTTC.

The gene calls are TRBV5-1 and TRBJ1-4; D not resolved. V was pared by 4 bases and J by 7 bases, with 17 bases between. The CDR3 contains 15 residues. In germline, CDR1 is SGHRS, CDR2 YFSETQ. The CDR3, as DNA: TGCGCCAGCAGCCCCGCCGGGATAGGTTCTGAAAAACTGTTTTTT. This encodes CASSPAGIGSEKLFF. The complete variable domain, with remaining parts taken from reference TRBV5-1 and TRBJ1-4, reads KAGVTQTPRYLIKTRGQQVTLSCSPISGHRSVSWYQQTPGQGLQFLFEYFSETQRNKGNFPGRFSGRQFSNSRSEMNVSTLELGDSALYLCASSPAGIGSEKLFFGSGTQLSVL.

The rearrangement uses TRBV7-2 and TRBJ2-3, with D possibly matching TRBD2 (6 bases). V shed 5 bases and J shed 1 base, with 16 bases lying between them. Germline CDR1 reads SGHTA; CDR2 reads FQGNSA. The CDR3 loop spans 16 amino acids. The CDR3 nucleotides read TGTGCCAGCAGCCCCCCTGGGGGGTATGGCACAGATACGCAGTATTTT. Amino acids: CASSPPGGYGTDTQYF.

In this sample, this clone turned up once. The gene calls are TRBV5-4 and TRBJ2-5; the match to TRBD2 covers 11 bases. The CDR3 has 15 residues. Germline-derived CDR1 and CDR2 are SGHNT and YYREEE (reference sequence). Trimming at V came to 0 bases and at J to 5 bases, leaving 3 bases not matched to a gene. The CDR3 loop is CASSLGTSGWETQYF. CDR3 nucleotide sequence: TGTGCCAGCAGCTTGGGGACTAGCGGGTGGGAGACCCAGTACTTC.

The chain recombines TRBV7-9 with TRBJ2-5, with TRBD1 matching over 9 bases. The CDR3 contains 16 residues. The V gene's germline CDR1 is SEHNR and CDR2 FQNEAQ (reference sequence). V dropped 4 bases and J dropped 2; count of bases not matched to a gene: 8. CDR3 coding DNA: TGTGCCAGCAGCTCCTTGGACAGGGGAGCGCAAGAGACCCAGTACTTC. Protein product: CASSSLDRGAQETQYF. Together with reference TRBV7-9 and TRBJ2-5, the CDR3 gives the full variable domain: DTGVSQNPRHKITKRGQNVTFRCDPISEHNRLYWYRQTLGQGPEFLTYFQNEAQLEKSRLLSDRFSAERPKGSFSTLEIQRTEQGDSAMYLCASSSLDRGAQETQYFGPGTRLLVL.

The chain employs TRBV5-4 and TRBJ2-3, with 12 bases that match TRBD2. V shed 4 bases and J 2 bases; nucleotides not matched to a gene: 5. Germline V gene lookup returns CDR1 SGHNT and CDR2 YYREEE (reference sequence). The CDR3 is 16 amino acids. The CDR3, as DNA: TGTGCCAGCAGCGGCGGACTAGCGGGGAACACAGATACGCAGTATTTT. Its protein product is CASSGGLAGNTDTQYF.

The chain recombines TRBV5-1 with TRBJ1-1, with TRBD1 as a possible D gene (6 bases). Germline CDR1 reads SGHRS; CDR2 reads YFSETQ. The V end lost 2 bases, the J end lost 0 bases, and 11 bases lay between the germline ends. This CDR3 spans 15 amino acids. CDR3 residues: CASSFLGAVNTEAFF. The CDR3 nucleotides read TGCGCCAGCAGCTTTCTGGGGGCCGTGAACACTGAAGCTTTCTTT.

The CDR3 region has the DNA TGTGCCACCAGCAGAGTCGGGGGTCAGCCCCAGCATTTT. Translated, it gives CATSRVGGQPQHF. This rearrangement joins TRBV15 to TRBJ1-5; maybe TRBD1 (5 bases). The CDR3 totals 13 residues. Deletions cut 1 base from V and 6 bases from J, with 7 bases between. From germline, CDR1 is LNHNV and CDR2 YYDKDF (reference sequence).

This clone came up a few times. The J gene is TRBJ1-2, the V gene TRBV5-1; 7 positions agree with TRBD1. The germline V gene encodes CDR1 SGHRS and CDR2 YFSETQ. The CDR3 totals 11 residues. Unmatched junction bases numbered 4, after V lost 4 bases and J lost 10 bases. CDR3 sequence reads: CASSAGQFYTF. In nucleotides, the CDR3 is TGCGCCAGCAGCGCGGGACAGTTCTACACCTTC.

V and J are TRBV24-1 and TRBJ1-5; D is perhaps TRBD1 (5 bases). Germline V CDR1 and CDR2: KGHDR, SFDVKD. Trimming took off 9 bases at V and 0 bases at J, with 5 bases between the two ends. The CDR3 contains 12 residues. CDR3 nucleotide sequence: TGTGCCACCCAGGGTAGCAATCAGCCCCAGCATTTT. This gives the protein CATQGSNQPQHF.

This clone has just one count. DNA for the CDR3: TGTGCCAGCAGCTCAGACACTCCGATCTATGGCTACACCTTC. It translates to CASSSDTPIYGYTF. V and J are TRBV7-9 and TRBJ1-2, with D unclear. Germline V gene lookup returns CDR1 SEHNR and CDR2 FQNEAQ (reference sequence). The CDR3 has 14 residues. V gave up 4 bases and J gave up 4 bases, with 13 bases separating them.

The chain carries TRBV18 and TRBJ1-1; TRBD1 might be the D (6 bases). The V gene lost 4 bases and the J gene lost 0 bases, with 12 bases spanning the gap. The germline gives CDR1 KGHSH, CDR2 LQKENI. The CDR3 is 15 residues long. The CDR3 loop reads CASSLRDTLNTEAFF. The CDR3 DNA reads as TGTGCCAGCTCACTACGGGACACTCTGAACACTGAAGCTTTCTTT.

To note about this clone: Other DNA sequences in the sample encode the same CDR3. This chain joins TRBV7-2 and TRBJ2-3; 12 nucleotides match TRBD2. Germline V CDR1 and CDR2: SGHTA, FQGNSA. V gave up 4 bases and J gave up 3 bases; unmatched junction bases: 2. The CDR3 has 15 amino acids. Here the CDR3 DNA reads TGTGCCAGCAGCTCTAGCGGGGGGGCGACAGATACGCAGTATTTT. This gives the protein CASSSSGGATDTQYF.

This clone was recorded once. The rearrangement uses TRBV5-1 and TRBJ1-1, with TRBD1 identical over 9 bases. The CDR3 is 14 amino acids. Germline CDR1 SGHRS, CDR2 YFSETQ. V dropped 4 bases and J dropped 4; count of bases not matched to a gene: 5. The CDR3 DNA sequence: TGCGCCAGCAGCACCCAGACAGGGGGCACTGAAGCTTTCTTT. Encoded protein: CASSTQTGGTEAFF.

The chain combines TRBV19 with TRBJ2-3; TRBD2 matches 8 bases. V shed 5 bases, J shed 1 base, and the junction held 8 bases outside the gene matches. CDR1 and CDR2 (germline): LNHDA, SQIVND (reference sequence). This CDR3 region has 16 residues. CDR3 sequence reads: CASSPPGSGGTDTQYF. The CDR3 DNA reads TGTGCCAGTAGTCCTCCGGGTAGCGGGGGCACAGATACGCAGTATTTT.